This TCR beta chain was captured by sequencing in a study of identical twins. TCRdb analysed the 5' RACE reads with MiXCR anew, one entry per CDR3 protein. The repertoire holds 410,000 or so distinct CDR3 sequences, less than 20% seen once, with roughly 12% in the top ten. The CDR3 extends over 17 amino acids. Germline trimming cut 8 bases from V and 4 bases from J; bases unmatched to any gene: 17. Germline CDR1 SGHTA, CDR2 FQGNSA. In this sample, this clonotype turned up many times. The V gene is TRBV7-2, the J gene TRBJ2-1, with TRBD2 matching 7 bases. Material: naive T cells sorted from blood. The receptor was derived from a man aged 50-59 years in good health. CDR3 residues: CASSGGRTLPAYNEQFF. The CDR3 DNA reads TGTGCCAGCTCGGGAGGCAGGACCCTACCGGCATACAATGAGCAGTTCTTC.